This is a list of T cell receptor beta chains from one sample in a study of cytomegalovirus exposure and HLA in healthy donors. TCRdb's table, derived via immunoSEQ multiplex PCR, lists solely in-frame clones and lacks some. The table records over 150,000 clones, around 80% of them present only once. The sample comprised PBMCs. All receptors derive from a man in his forties in good health and CMV-seronegative. The CDR3 runs from the conserved cysteine through the conserved F or W. A D gene is named only where the DNA matches it firmly. For some rows the clone size is stated as once, few or many, or as a class when expanded; others skip it.

size: .
V: TRBV14
D: .
J: TRBJ2-7
CDR3: CASSHSISSSYEQYF
DNA: TGTGCCAGCAGCCATTCGATCTCGAGCTCCTACGAGCAGTACTTC

size: .
V: TRBV5-1
D: .
J: TRBJ2-5
CDR3: CASSLGARPEETQYF
DNA: TGCGCCAGCAGCTTGGGCGCCAGACCGGAGGAGACCCAGTACTTC

size: .
V: TRBV7-9
D: .
J: TRBJ2-7
CDR3: CASSFQGNVGEQYF
DNA: TGTGCCAGCAGCTTCCAGGGGAACGTCGGCGAGCAGTACTTC

size: few
V: TRBV5-4
D: .
J: TRBJ1-2
CDR3: CASGEGYGYTF
DNA: TGTGCCAGCGGGGAGGGCTATGGCTACACCTTC

size: .
V: TRBV19
D: .
J: TRBJ2-3
CDR3: CASSTPAGRAGDTQYF
DNA: TGTGCCAGTAGTACCCCCGCTGGGCGGGCGGGAGATACGCAGTATTTT

size: few
V: TRBV11-1
D: .
J: TRBJ2-3
CDR3: CASSHRSTAPLRHTQYF
DNA: TGTGCCAGCAGCCATCGTTCGACAGCCCCACTCCGTCATACGCAGTATTTT

size: few
V: TRBV4-3
D: .
J: TRBJ1-5
CDR3: CASSKDRFRNQPQHF
DNA: TGCGCCAGCAGCAAAGACAGGTTTCGCAATCAGCCCCAGCATTTT

size: .
V: TRBV7-9
D: .
J: TRBJ1-3
CDR3: CASSPRTWGDLASGNTIYF
DNA: TGTGCCAGCAGCCCACGGACCTGGGGGGATTTGGCGAGTGGAAACACCATATATTTT

size: .
V: TRBV2
D: TRBD1
J: TRBJ2-5
CDR3: CASRNQGTGETQYF
DNA: TGTGCCAGCAGAAATCAGGGGACAGGGGAGACCCAGTACTTC

size: few
V: TRBV19
D: TRBD1
J: TRBJ1-1
CDR3: CASSIGTGETEAFF
DNA: TGTGCCAGTAGTATCGGGACAGGGGAGACTGAAGCTTTCTTT

size: .
V: TRBV9
D: .
J: TRBJ2-3
CDR3: CASSYDQRDTQYF
DNA: TGTGCCAGCAGCTACGACCAGAGGGATACGCAGTATTTT

size: .
V: TRBV18
D: .
J: TRBJ1-2
CDR3: CASSPLDTDYGYTF
DNA: TGTGCCAGCTCACCACTAGACACAGACTATGGCTACACCTTC

size: .
V: TRBV27
D: .
J: TRBJ1-2
CDR3: CAGLTRVGDGYTF
DNA: TGTGCCGGCCTAACTAGGGTGGGCGATGGCTACACCTTC

size: once
V: TRBV4-1
D: TRBD1
J: TRBJ2-5
CDR3: CASSPLPTGEQYF
DNA: TGCGCCAGCAGCCCCCTACCTACAGGGGAGCAGTACTTC

size: few
V: TRBV9
D: .
J: TRBJ2-2
CDR3: CASSVALTGELFF
DNA: TGTGCCAGCAGCGTAGCTCTTACTGGGGAGCTGTTTTTT

size: .
V: TRBV6-5
D: .
J: TRBJ2-2
CDR3: CASSYDYNTGELFF
DNA: TGTGCCAGCAGTTACGACTATAACACCGGGGAGCTGTTTTTT

size: .
V: TRBV27
D: .
J: TRBJ2-5
CDR3: CASRTAGEQYF
DNA: TGTGCCAGCAGGACCGCTGGGGAGCAGTACTTC

size: .
V: TRBV30
D: .
J: TRBJ2-7
CDR3: CAWSAVPDPDYEQYF
DNA: TGTGCCTGGAGTGCAGTACCCGACCCCGACTACGAGCAGTACTTC

size: .
V: TRBV4-2
D: TRBD2
J: TRBJ2-7
CDR3: CASSRGAGAYEQYF
DNA: TGTGCCAGCAGCCGGGGAGCGGGGGCCTACGAGCAGTACTTC

size: once
V: TRBV6-6
D: TRBD2
J: TRBJ2-5
CDR3: CASSSPGLASGETQYF
DNA: TGTGCCAGCAGTTCCCCGGGACTAGCGAGCGGGGAGACCCAGTACTTC

size: .
V: TRBV4-1
D: .
J: TRBJ2-5
CDR3: CASSQERRGHETQYF
DNA: TGCGCCAGCAGCCAAGAAAGGCGGGGGCACGAGACCCAGTACTTC

size: .
V: TRBV6-1
D: .
J: TRBJ2-2
CDR3: CASSQGRELFF
DNA: TGTGCCAGCAGTCAGGGGCGGGAGCTGTTTTTT

size: .
V: TRBV18
D: TRBD1
J: TRBJ2-7
CDR3: CASSPGQGAYEQYF
DNA: TGTGCCAGCTCACCGGGACAGGGGGCCTACGAGCAGTACTTC

size: .
V: TRBV18
D: TRBD2
J: TRBJ2-7
CDR3: CASSPSDAGGPYEQYF
DNA: TGTGCCAGCTCACCATCCGATGCGGGGGGGCCGTACGAGCAGTACTTC

size: once
V: TRBV28
D: TRBD1
J: TRBJ2-7
CDR3: CASGRTGVEQYF
DNA: TGTGCCAGCGGAAGAACAGGGGTCGAGCAGTACTTC

size: .
V: TRBV5-1
D: .
J: TRBJ2-7
CDR3: CASSIGLLPSSYEQYF
DNA: TGCGCCAGCAGCATCGGACTGCTCCCCAGCTCCTACGAGCAGTACTTC

size: .
V: TRBV30
D: .
J: TRBJ1-2
CDR3: CAWSVRGRDYGYTF
DNA: TGTGCCTGGAGTGTACGGGGGAGAGACTATGGCTACACCTTC

size: .
V: TRBV11-2
D: .
J: TRBJ2-2
CDR3: CASSLARNTGELFF
DNA: TGTGCCAGCAGCTTAGCGCGGAACACCGGGGAGCTGTTTTTT

size: .
V: TRBV4-1
D: .
J: TRBJ2-2
CDR3: CASSQIADNTGELFF
DNA: TGCGCCAGCAGCCAAATAGCGGATAACACCGGGGAGCTGTTTTTT

size: few
V: TRBV9
D: .
J: TRBJ1-1
CDR3: CASSVDDGREAFF
DNA: TGTGCCAGCAGCGTAGACGATGGGAGGGAAGCTTTCTTT

size: .
V: TRBV19
D: TRBD1
J: TRBJ1-5
CDR3: CASSTGTGTGQPQHF
DNA: TGTGCCAGTAGCACCGGGACAGGGACAGGTCAGCCCCAGCATTTT

size: .
V: TRBV6-6
D: TRBD2
J: TRBJ2-1
CDR3: CASKRLALNEQFF
DNA: TGTGCCAGCAAAAGACTAGCGCTCAATGAGCAGTTCTTC

size: .
V: TRBV11-2
D: .
J: TRBJ2-3
CDR3: CASSFSPRVDTQYF
DNA: TGTGCCAGCAGCTTCTCGCCCAGGGTAGATACGCAGTATTTT

size: .
V: TRBV25-1
D: .
J: TRBJ1-6
CDR3: CASQRGSYNSPLHF
DNA: TGTGCCAGCCAGAGGGGGTCCTATAATTCACCCCTCCACTTT

size: few
V: TRBV9
D: TRBD2
J: TRBJ2-1
CDR3: CASSLAGGLYNEQFF
DNA: TGTGCCAGCAGCTTAGCGGGGGGGCTCTACAATGAGCAGTTCTTC

size: once
V: TRBV9
D: .
J: TRBJ2-5
CDR3: CASSPLQGILETQYF
DNA: TGTGCCAGCAGCCCCCTACAGGGCATCTTAGAGACCCAGTACTTC

size: once
V: TRBV30
D: TRBD1
J: TRBJ1-2
CDR3: CAWSVWQGANGYTF
DNA: TGTGCCTGGAGTGTATGGCAGGGGGCGAATGGCTACACCTTC

size: .
V: TRBV6-1
D: .
J: TRBJ1-2
CDR3: CASTLPPPQDYGYTF
DNA: TGTGCCAGCACCTTACCCCCCCCGCAGGACTATGGCTACACCTTC

size: many
V: TRBV6-5
D: .
J: TRBJ2-7
CDR3: CASSYSMQGTYEQYF
DNA: TGTGCCAGCAGTTACTCGATGCAGGGAACCTACGAGCAGTACTTC

size: .
V: TRBV9
D: .
J: TRBJ2-3
CDR3: CASSVASSTDTQYF
DNA: TGTGCCAGCAGCGTAGCCTCTAGCACAGATACGCAGTATTTT

size: .
V: TRBV6-6
D: .
J: TRBJ1-2
CDR3: CASSYEEEGRYGYTF
DNA: TGTGCCAGCAGTTACGAAGAGGAGGGCCGGTATGGCTACACCTTC

size: .
V: TRBV6-6
D: .
J: TRBJ2-1
CDR3: CASKLGAPYNEQFF
DNA: TGTGCCAGCAAATTGGGGGCGCCTTACAATGAGCAGTTCTTC

size: .
V: TRBV13
D: .
J: TRBJ2-7
CDR3: CASSFGHTYEQYF
DNA: TGTGCCAGCAGCTTTGGACACACCTACGAGCAGTACTTC

size: .
V: TRBV2
D: TRBD1
J: TRBJ1-1
CDR3: CASSLDRGKAFF
DNA: TGTGCCAGCAGTTTGGACAGGGGTAAAGCTTTCTTT

size: .
V: TRBV7-3
D: TRBD1
J: TRBJ1-1
CDR3: CASSPGPGTANTEAFF
DNA: TGTGCCAGCAGCCCCGGCCCGGGGACAGCGAACACTGAAGCTTTCTTT

size: once
V: TRBV7-8
D: TRBD2
J: TRBJ2-5
CDR3: CASSPLAGSYQETQYF
DNA: TGTGCCAGCAGCCCCTTAGCGGGTTCGTACCAAGAGACCCAGTACTTC

size: .
V: TRBV18
D: TRBD1
J: TRBJ1-1
CDR3: CASSQRQGAVNTEAFF
DNA: TGTGCCAGCTCACAGAGACAGGGTGCGGTGAACACTGAAGCTTTCTTT

size: .
V: TRBV7-2
D: TRBD1
J: TRBJ1-1
CDR3: CASSLAGTGKGAFF
DNA: TGTGCCAGCAGCTTAGCCGGGACAGGAAAGGGAGCTTTCTTT

size: .
V: TRBV18
D: .
J: TRBJ1-1
CDR3: CASSRLGQATEAFF
DNA: TGTGCCAGCTCACGATTGGGGCAGGCCACTGAAGCTTTCTTT

size: .
V: TRBV19
D: .
J: TRBJ1-6
CDR3: CASSISLTESSYNSPLHF
DNA: TGTGCCAGTAGTATAAGTCTTACAGAGAGCTCCTATAATTCACCCCTCCACTTT

size: once
V: TRBV27
D: .
J: TRBJ1-2
CDR3: CASSLYENYGYTF
DNA: TGTGCCAGCAGTTTATATGAGAACTATGGCTACACCTTC

size: .
V: TRBV27
D: .
J: TRBJ2-1
CDR3: CASSFREGAMDEQFF
DNA: TGTGCCAGCAGTTTTCGTGAGGGCGCTATGGATGAGCAGTTCTTC

size: .
V: TRBV11-1
D: TRBD2
J: TRBJ2-7
CDR3: CASRTSGSYEQYF
DNA: TGTGCCAGCAGGACTAGCGGCTCCTACGAGCAGTACTTC

size: .
V: TRBV5-5
D: .
J: TRBJ1-2
CDR3: CASSLALLGSGYTF
DNA: TGTGCCAGCAGCTTGGCACTCCTGGGGAGTGGCTACACCTTC

size: .
V: TRBV7-6
D: TRBD2
J: TRBJ2-2
CDR3: CASTTSGRRATGELFF
DNA: TGTGCCAGTACGACTAGCGGTCGTAGGGCCACCGGGGAGCTGTTTTTT